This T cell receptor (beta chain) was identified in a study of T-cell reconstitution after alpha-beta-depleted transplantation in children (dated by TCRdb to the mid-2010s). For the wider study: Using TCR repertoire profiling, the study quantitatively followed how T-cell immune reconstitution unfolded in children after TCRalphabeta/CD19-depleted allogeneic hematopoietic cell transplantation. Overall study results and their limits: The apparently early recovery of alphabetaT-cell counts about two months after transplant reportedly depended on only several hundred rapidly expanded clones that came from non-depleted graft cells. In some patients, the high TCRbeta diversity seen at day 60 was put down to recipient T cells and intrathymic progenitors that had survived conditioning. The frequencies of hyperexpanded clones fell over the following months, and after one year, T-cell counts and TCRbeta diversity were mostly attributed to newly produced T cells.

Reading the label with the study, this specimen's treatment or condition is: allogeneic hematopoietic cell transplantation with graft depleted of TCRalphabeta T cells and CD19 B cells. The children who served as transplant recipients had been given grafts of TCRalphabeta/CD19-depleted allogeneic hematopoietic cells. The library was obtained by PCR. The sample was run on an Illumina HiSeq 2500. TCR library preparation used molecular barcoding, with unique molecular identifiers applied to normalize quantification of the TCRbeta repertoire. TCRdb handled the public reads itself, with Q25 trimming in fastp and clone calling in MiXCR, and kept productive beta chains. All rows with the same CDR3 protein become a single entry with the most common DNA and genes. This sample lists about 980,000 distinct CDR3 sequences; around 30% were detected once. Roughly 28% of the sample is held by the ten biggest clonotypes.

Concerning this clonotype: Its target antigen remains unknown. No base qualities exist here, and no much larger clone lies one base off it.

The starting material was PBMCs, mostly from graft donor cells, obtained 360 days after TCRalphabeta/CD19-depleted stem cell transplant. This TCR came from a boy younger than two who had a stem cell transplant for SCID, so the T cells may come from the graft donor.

DNA sequence: TGTGCCAGCAGCTCCTTAGCGGGGGGAGAGCAGTTCTTC. This sequence encodes CASSSLAGGEQFF. The rearrangement joined TRBV7-9 to TRBJ2-1; 10 bases in between match TRBD2. The CDR3 runs 13 residues from the cysteine to the phenylalanine. Just CDR3 DNA is preserved here, 39 bases in frame from base 1. Based on the germline V gene (reference sequence), the CDR1 and CDR2 sequences are SEHNR and FQNEAQ. Trimmed from V: 4 bases; trimmed from J: 10 bases; junction bases lacking a gene match: 4. Where the CDR3 stops, the reference TRBV7-9 and TRBJ2-1 genes take over; the full variable domain is DTGVSQNPRHKITKRGQNVTFRCDPISEHNRLYWYRQTLGQGPEFLTYFQNEAQLEKSRLLSDRFSAERPKGSFSTLEIQRTEQGDSAMYLCASSSLAGGEQFFGPGTRLTVL.